These 17 T cell receptor delta chains originate from one sample sequenced in a study of γδ T cells in repeated Plasmodium falciparum infection. Flow sorting of PBMC yielded separate Vgamma9/Vdelta2+ and Vdelta2-negative gammadelta T cell populations for bulk repertoire analysis. TCRdb fed the multiplex PCR reads into CATT to redo clone calling. The sample has roughly 48,000 delta-chain clones, approximately 1.5% seen once. The specimen sequenced was gamma-delta T cells from blood. These receptors originate from a pool of human donors (malaria-infected and uninfected, not separated).

On this clone itself: The protein given by TCRdb reflects a much larger clone and differs at residue 14 from this DNA's translation, likely from a read error; the protein shown is the DNA's translation. The J gene was not called, though the V gene is TRDV2; the table names TRDD3, a call not compared with the DNA. Per the germline V gene, CDR1 is GEAIGNYY and CDR2 is EKD. The CDR3 covers 16 residues. The CDR3 DNA reads TGTGCCTGTGACATAATTGGGGTGGGAGAGACAGCACAACCCTTCTTT. Amino acid sequence: CACDIIGVGETAQPFF.

This clone has only a few counts. The protein TCRdb gives is from a much larger clone and does not agree with this DNA's translation at residue 15, likely a read error; the protein shown here comes from the DNA. The CDR3 DNA reads TGTGCTCTTGGGGGATTTATTCCCTACTGGGGGATACACGCCGAGAAACTCATCTTT. Translating gives CALGGFIPYWGIHAEKLIF. The chain has TRDV1 and TRDJ1; 12 bases fit TRDD3. Here the J gene was assigned by germline matching of the DNA, as TCRdb has none. Germline V gene lookup returns CDR1 TSWWSYY and CDR2 QGS. The CDR3 contains 19 residues.

There are many counts of this clone. The chain has TRDV2 and TRDJ3, with 13 bases aligning to TRDD3. V lost 0 bases to trimming and J lost 2 bases; unmatched junction nucleotides: 18. Germline V gene lookup returns CDR1 GEAIGNYY and CDR2 EKD. This CDR3 has 24 residues. CDR3 nucleotides: TGTGCCTGTGACACCCTACTGGGGGATACGAAGTCTGAGGAGGACCCCTGGGACACCCGACAGATGTTTTTC. It yields the protein CACDTLLGDTKSEEDPWDTRQMFF.

This clone was detected only a few times. The protein that TCRdb holds for this DNA derives from a much larger clone and differs from the translated DNA at residues 6 and 10, which likely indicates a read error; the protein shown here is translated from the DNA. The chain recombines TRDV1 with TRDJ1; no clear D. The CDR3 sequence is 16 residues long. Germline V gene sequence: CDR1 TSWWSYY, CDR2 QGS. Deletions cut 6 bases from V and 1 base from J, with 18 bases between. The CDR3 coding sequence is TGTGCTCTTGGAAAGCTCTTCGTCTCGTGCACCGATAAACTCATCTTT. Translation gives CALGKLFVSCTDKLIF.

This clone was counted only a few times. The TCRdb protein, from a much larger clone, departs from this DNA's translation at residue 10, likely by read error; the protein shown derives from the DNA. This chain joins TRDV1 and TRDJ2, with 11 bases that match TRDD3. V dropped 6 bases and J dropped 2; count of bases not matched to a gene: 20. Germline CDR1 is TSWWSYY and CDR2 is QGS. CDR3 size: 21 residues. CDR3 sequence reads: CALGPYPTFIGGYGLTAQLFF. The CDR3 region has the DNA TGTGCTCTTGGACCCTATCCTACGTTTATTGGGGGATACGGCTTGACAGCACAACTCTTCTTT.

Notes on this clone: This DNA's translation and the protein TCRdb lists, from a much larger clone, do not match at residue 17, likely due to a read error; the protein shown is translated from the DNA. The V and J genes are TRDV1 and TRDJ1; D gene ambiguous. Germline CDR1 is TSWWSYY and CDR2 is QGS. CDR3 length: 19 amino acids. The CDR3 coding sequence is TGTGCTCTTGGGGACAATAAATTTCGCTGTTCCCCGTACACCGATAAACACATCTTT. As protein: CALGDNKFRCSPYTDKHIF.

In its sample, this clone was seen many times. TCRdb records a much larger clone's protein for this DNA, with a difference at residue 13 that likely arises from a read error; the protein given is the translation of the DNA. Other DNA sequences in the sample encode the same CDR3. The chain joins TRDV1 to TRDJ1; 10 bases map to TRDD3. CDR1 and CDR2 from the germline V gene are TSWWSYY and QGS. The CDR3 is made up of 18 amino acids. V was pared by 0 bases and J by 4 bases, with 11 bases of the junction left unmatched. The chain's CDR3 is CALGELPWGINRSDKLIF. DNA of the CDR3: TGTGCTCTTGGGGAACTTCCCTGGGGGATAAATAGGAGCGATAAACTCATCTTT.

Concerning this clone itself: Translating this DNA gives a protein that differs at residue 11 from the TCRdb one, which belongs to a much larger clone; a read error is likely, and the protein shown is this translation. This chain joins TRDV2 and TRDJ1; 8 positions match TRDD3. TCRdb leaves out the J gene; it was filled in here by matching the DNA to germline. This CDR3 has 15 residues. The germline V gene has CDR1 GEAIGNYY and CDR2 EKD. DNA for the CDR3: TGTGCCTGTGTAGGTCTGGGGGACAACACCAATAAACTCATCTTT. The encoded protein is CACVGLGDNTNKLIF.

As for this clone: A far bigger clonotype differs at one base, so this is likely a read error. Other DNA sequences in this sample translate to the same CDR3. The J gene is uncalled and the V gene is TRDV2; the table's D call of TRDD3 was not tested on the DNA. CDR1 and CDR2 (germline): GEAIGNYY, EKD. The CDR3 is made up of 16 amino acids. The CDR3 DNA follows: TGTGCCTGTGACACCCTGGGGGATACTCAGACCGATAAGCTCATCTTT. As protein: CACDTLGDTQTDKLIF.

In the case of this clone: TCRdb has a much larger clone's protein, which differs at residue 11 from the translation of this DNA, likely because of a read error; what is shown is the protein translated from the DNA. The V gene is TRDV2, the J gene TRDJ1, with D possibly matching TRDD3 (5 bases). This CDR3 is 18 amino acids long. From germline, CDR1 is GEAIGNYY and CDR2 EKD. V shed 1 base and J shed 0 bases, with 20 bases lying between them. CDR3 coding DNA: TGTGCCTGTGACACATCTACGACCTGGGCCCAGTACACCGATAAACTCATCTTT. Protein sequence: CACDTSTTWAQYTDKLIF.

This clone has just a few counts. This DNA's translation differs at residue 17 from TCRdb's protein, which comes from a much larger clone; a read error is likely, and the protein shown is translated from the DNA. There is no J gene call, but TRDV1 is given as the V gene. CDR3 length: 19 amino acids. From germline, CDR1 is TSWWSYY and CDR2 QGS. The CDR3 here is CALGSFAPLPGRPRFKPIF. DNA of the CDR3: TGTGCTCTTGGGTCATTCGCCCCCCTACCGGGACGACCTCGTTTTAAGCCCATCTTT.

Worth noting for this clone: The protein TCRdb lists belongs to a much larger clone and differs from this DNA's translation at residue 21, which points to a read error; the protein shown is made from the DNA. The V gene call is TRDV1, and the J gene call is absent; the table calls TRDD3, which could not be checked here. The CDR3 is 23 residues long. Germline V gene lookup returns CDR1 TSWWSYY and CDR2 QGS. The CDR3 DNA reads as TGTGCTCTTGGGGAACACAGGAACCTACGCCGTAACTGGGGGAACCCGTGGACCGATAAACCCATCTTT. The encoded protein is CALGEHRNLRRNWGNPWTDKPIF.

With respect to this clone: This likely traces to a read error, being one base from a far larger clone. Other DNA sequences in the same sample also yield this CDR3. This rearrangement joins TRDV1 to TRDJ1, with 9 positions matching TRDD3. The J gene is absent in TCRdb and was assigned here via DNA matching to germline. CDR1 and CDR2 (germline): TSWWSYY, QGS. This CDR3 is 21 amino acids long. The CDR3 reads CALGELGVPVLGDLSTDKLIF. In DNA, the CDR3 is TGTGCTCTTGGGGAACTGGGAGTCCCGGTACTGGGGGACCTCTCTACCGACAAACTCATCTTT.

This clone was recorded at least ten times. Just one base apart from a much larger clone, this may be a read error. Other DNA sequences within the sample encode an identical CDR3. The chain links TRDV2 to TRDJ1; no clear D gene. The V gene lost 3 bases and the J gene lost 0 bases, with 16 bases spanning the gap. This CDR3 comprises 16 residues. Germline values: CDR1 GEAIGNYY, CDR2 EKD. The CDR3, as DNA: TGTGCCTGTGACGCTCTATATACATTGTACACCGATAAACTCATCTTT. This encodes CACDALYTLYTDKLIF.

This clone was observed many times. The V gene reported is TRDV1; the J gene is uncalled; TRDD3, the table's D call, was not compared with the DNA. Looked up from germline, CDR1 is TSWWSYY and CDR2 is QGS. CDR3 length: 17 residues. CDR3 sequence: CALGLPATGGYTYKFIF. CDR3 in DNA: TGTGCTCTTGGGCTTCCTGCGACTGGGGGATACACCTATAAATTCATCTTT.

This clone was detected a few times. The same CDR3 also results from other DNA sequences found in this sample. J is TRDJ1 and V is TRDV1; TRDD3 might be the D (5 bases). Trimming left V 6 bases short and J 5 bases short, with 34 bases between. CDR1 and CDR2 (germline): TSWWSYY, QGS. This CDR3 is built from 20 residues. Here the CDR3 reads CALGGTRLLGGTRGADKLIF. The CDR3 DNA sequence: TGTGCTCTTGGCGGGACGCGTTTATTAGGGGGCACCCGAGGAGCAGATAAACTCATCTTT.

This clone was seen only a few times. The likely explanation is a read error, given a far larger clone one base away. Other DNA variants within this sample encode the same CDR3. J is TRDJ1 and V is TRDV2, with 8 nucleotides matching TRDD3. The J gene comes from matching the DNA to germline here; TCRdb lacks it. V trimming: 7 bases; J trimming: 2 bases; junction bases outside the gene matches: 35. Germline CDR1 is GEAIGNYY and CDR2 is EKD. The CDR3 loop spans 23 amino acids. CDR3 sequence: CACDSEGDKREVLGSSRTDKLIF. The CDR3 nucleotides are TGTGCCTGCGACTCTGAGGGGGATAAAAGAGAGGTTTTGGGATCTAGTCGTACCGATAAACTCATCTTT.